The 3 T cell receptor beta chains presented below share a single source sample, sequenced in a study of blood T cell repertoires in COVID-19. TCRdb's table, derived via immunoSEQ multiplex PCR, lists solely in-frame clones and lacks some. The sample consists of under 250,000 clones, 86% of them appearing once. Sequencing input: peripheral blood. The receptors were gathered from a woman of 80 years or more with COVID-19, enrolled during active disease.

There are a few counts of this clone. The J gene is TRBJ2-1, the V gene TRBV9, with 11 bases matching TRBD2. The length of the CDR3 is 15 residues. Germline lookup yields CDR1 SGDLS and CDR2 YYNGEE. The ends lost 0 bases at V and 7 bases at J; junction bases unmatched: 3. The CDR3 sequence is CASSVARLAGNEQFF. DNA for the CDR3: TGTGCCAGCAGCGTAGCTCGACTAGCGGGGAATGAGCAGTTCTTC.

The chain combines TRBV5-6 with TRBJ1-1; no clear D gene. The length of the CDR3 is 13 residues. V lost 1 base and J lost 1, with 5 bases in between. From germline, CDR1 is SGHDT and CDR2 YYEEEE. CDR3 amino acids: CASSLTENTEAFF. The CDR3 nucleotides read TGTGCCAGCAGCTTGACAGAGAACACTGAAGCTTTCTTT. Together with reference TRBV5-6 and TRBJ1-1, the CDR3 gives the full variable domain: DAGVTQSPTHLIKTRGQQVTLRCSPKSGHDTVSWYQQALGQGPQFIFQYYEEEERQRGNFPDRFSGHQFPNYSSELNVNALLLGDSALYLCASSLTENTEAFFGQGTRLTVV.

The chain has TRBV7-9 and TRBJ2-1; 8 positions agree with TRBD2. The CDR3 totals 16 residues. With 0 bases clipped from V and 6 bases from J, the junction kept 7 bases outside the gene matches. The germline V gene has CDR1 SEHNR and CDR2 FQNEAQ (reference sequence). CDR3 sequence (DNA): TGTGCCAGCAGCTTAGCCAGCGGGGGTCCCGTCAATGAGCAGTTCTTC. It is translated as CASSLASGGPVNEQFF.